This T cell receptor beta chain was sequenced in a study of immune cell composition in non-small cell lung cancer. On the study more broadly: Most cases were lung adenocarcinoma or squamous cell carcinoma.

The assay was immunoSEQ multiplex PCR, and TCRdb's table has in-frame clones only and misses some. The sample contains 11,000 to 15,000 clones, over 70% of which appear only once. The sequencing input was lung tumor tissue. The origin of this receptor is a human donor with non-small cell lung cancer.

The chain's CDR3 is CASSLTSVAAVSSSSTDTQYF. Written as DNA, the CDR3 is TGTGCCAGCAGCTTAACGTCGGTAGCGGCCGTTTCTTCCTCTAGCACAGATACGCAGTATTTT. The chain recombines TRBV7-3 with TRBJ2-3; perhaps TRBD2 as D (6 bases). The CDR3 runs 21 residues. CDR1 is SGHTA and CDR2 is FQGTGA in the germline V gene. Trimming removed 0 bases at V and 0 bases at J, with 25 bases between.